Given below is one T cell receptor (beta chain) in context. This clonotype was seen only a few times. Which antigen it targets is not known. No base qualities exist here, and no much larger clone lies one base off it. TCRbeta-specific cDNA was reverse-transcribed from 500 ng total RNA using a constant-region primer and ProtoScript II reverse transcriptase. The TCRbeta libraries were prepared through three rounds of nested multiplex PCR following a slightly modified ARM-PCR procedure. Multiplex TRBV1-TRBV30 forward primers and a Cbeta reverse primer were used in the first two PCR rounds, each of which was run for around 9 cycles. A final 25-cycle PCR with Deep VentR polymerase added sample barcodes and Illumina adapters. Before sequencing, amplicons between 200 and 500 bp were purified from gel using a QIAquick gel extraction kit. An Illumina HiSeq 2500 was used to sequence the TCRbeta amplicons with 250-bp paired-end reads. As for the original processing: Reads were quality-trimmed with Trimmomatic v0.33, and paired reads were merged with FLASH v1.2.11 to recover full CDR3 sequences. V, D and J germline segments were assigned to the rearranged TCRbeta sequences by MiGEC v1.2.1b. VDJtools v1.0.0 computed clonotype statistics and Shannon-Wiener diversity indices. Except for diversity analysis, only the 250 most abundant clonotypes of each sample were used in subsequent analyses to reduce sampling bias. Through fastp at Q25 and MiXCR, TCRdb rebuilt clones from the public reads, retaining in-frame beta chains. Rows merge per CDR3 protein into single entries with the most common DNA and genes. The V and J calls reflect TCRdb's pipeline rather than the authors' work. Counted in this sample were some 180,000 distinct CDR3 sequences; 50% to 75% of them appeared once. The top ten clonotypes cover 72% of the sample.

This specimen belongs to a study of tumor-infiltrating lymphocytes in primary liver carcinoma (dated by TCRdb to 2017 to 2019). Study-wide context: Surgical resection was performed in China between November 2015 and 2016 on four or five patients with histopathologically diagnosed primary liver carcinoma. Hepatocellular carcinoma (four) or combined HCC and intrahepatic cholangiocarcinoma (one) was present in the five patients, who were three men and two women aged 30 to 69 years. Tumors of the five patients were stage T1-T3 N0M0 with maximum diameters of about 4 to 10 cm. Each sample produced roughly 3.5 to 8 million productive TCRbeta reads, and read depth showed no significant difference between tissue types. The study combined TCRbeta repertoire sequencing, expression microarrays and whole-exome sequencing across five regions of each liver tumor, with adjacent normal tissue and blood. TCRbeta repertoire sequencing covered about 35 specimens from 5 patients: about 25 tumor regions, 5 adjacent noncancerous liver tissues and 5 peripheral blood samples. Repertoires from technical replicates were highly reproducible, with mean shared-clone rates approximately 0.88 and correlation coefficients above 0.95. Beyond this particular receptor, the publication reports: Repertoire overlap was found to be higher between tumor regions (mean approximately 35%) than between tumor-adjacent (17%) or tumor-blood (about 15%) pairs, consistent with antigen-driven expansion. Because only the TCR beta chain was sequenced and unpaired alpha chains were not captured, true repertoire diversity is likely underestimated. The study included only four to six patients, and the authors note findings should be validated in a larger study. Bulk unsorted samples precluded comparing CD4+ and CD8+ T cell repertoires. A significantly larger repertoire fraction was made up by the top 250 clones in tumors than in blood (p = 0.039).

Relative to germline, V is missing 0 bases and J is missing 6 bases, with 6 bases of the junction outside any gene match. The CDR3 sequence holds 14 residues, the cysteine and phenylalanine included. The only DNA kept is the CDR3, 42 bases in frame from the first base. From the germline V gene, CDR1 is SGHRS and CDR2 is YFSETQ. Blood RNA was extracted from unsorted whole blood using TRIzol reagent, and germline DNA was obtained with the DNeasy Blood & Tissue kit. At the time of sampling, the patients were treatment-naive and had chronic HBV infection. Before surgery, around 4 milliliters of peripheral blood were drawn into K2EDTA tubes.

The TCR was taken from a middle-aged man with primary liver carcinoma and hepatitis B virus infection. Here the chain combines TRBV5-1 and TRBJ2-7; 7 of the junction bases match TRBD2. What was sequenced was peripheral blood. The CDR3: CASSLDPGGPEQYF. The DNA is TGCGCCAGCAGCTTGGATCCGGGAGGTCCCGAGCAGTACTTC.